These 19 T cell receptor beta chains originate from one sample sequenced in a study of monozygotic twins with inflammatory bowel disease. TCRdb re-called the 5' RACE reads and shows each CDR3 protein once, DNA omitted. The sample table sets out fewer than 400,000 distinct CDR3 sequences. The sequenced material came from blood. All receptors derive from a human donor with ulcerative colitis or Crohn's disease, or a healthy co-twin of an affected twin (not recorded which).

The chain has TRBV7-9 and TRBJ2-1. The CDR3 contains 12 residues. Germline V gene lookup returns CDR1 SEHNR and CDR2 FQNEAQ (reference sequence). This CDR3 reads CASSSDTNEQFF. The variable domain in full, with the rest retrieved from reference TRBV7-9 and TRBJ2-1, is DTGVSQNPRHKITKRGQNVTFRCDPISEHNRLYWYRQTLGQGPEFLTYFQNEAQLEKSRLLSDRFSAERPKGSFSTLEIQRTEQGDSAMYLCASSSDTNEQFFGPGTRLTVL.

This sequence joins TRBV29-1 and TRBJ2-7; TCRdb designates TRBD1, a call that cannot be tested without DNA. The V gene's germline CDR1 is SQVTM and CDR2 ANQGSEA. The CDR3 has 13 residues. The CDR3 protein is CSVHRDGPYEQYF.

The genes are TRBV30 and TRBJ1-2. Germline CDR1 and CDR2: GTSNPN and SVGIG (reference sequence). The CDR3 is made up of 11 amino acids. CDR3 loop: CAWSVWFGYTF.

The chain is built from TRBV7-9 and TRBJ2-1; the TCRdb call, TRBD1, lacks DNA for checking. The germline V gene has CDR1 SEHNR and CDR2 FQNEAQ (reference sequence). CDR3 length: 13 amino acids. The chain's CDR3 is CASSRGLSGEQFF.

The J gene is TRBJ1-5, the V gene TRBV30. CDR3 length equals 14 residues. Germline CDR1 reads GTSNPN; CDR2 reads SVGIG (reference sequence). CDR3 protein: CAWATDIDNQPQHF.

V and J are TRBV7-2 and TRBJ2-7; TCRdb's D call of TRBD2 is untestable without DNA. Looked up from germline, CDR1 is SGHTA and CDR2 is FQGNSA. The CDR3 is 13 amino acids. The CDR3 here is CASSARLAGEQYF.

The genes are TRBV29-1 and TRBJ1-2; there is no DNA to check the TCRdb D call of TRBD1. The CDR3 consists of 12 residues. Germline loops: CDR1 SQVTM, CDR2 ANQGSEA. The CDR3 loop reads CSVRGSFEGYTF.

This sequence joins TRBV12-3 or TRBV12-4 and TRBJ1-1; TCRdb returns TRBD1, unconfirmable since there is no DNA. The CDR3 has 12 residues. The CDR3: CASSPTGTEAFF.

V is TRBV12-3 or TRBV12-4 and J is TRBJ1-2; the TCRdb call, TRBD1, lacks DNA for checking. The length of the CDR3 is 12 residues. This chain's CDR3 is CASSPGVGGYTF.

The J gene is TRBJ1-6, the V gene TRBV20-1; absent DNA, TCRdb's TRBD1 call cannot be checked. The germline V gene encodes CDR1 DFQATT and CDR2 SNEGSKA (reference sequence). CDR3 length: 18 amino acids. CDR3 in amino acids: CSATGHPGEGSYNSPLHF.

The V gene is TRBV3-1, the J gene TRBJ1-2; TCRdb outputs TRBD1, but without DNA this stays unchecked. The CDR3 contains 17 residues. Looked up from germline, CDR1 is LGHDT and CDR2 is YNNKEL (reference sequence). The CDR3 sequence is CASSQDSGIRTNYGYTF. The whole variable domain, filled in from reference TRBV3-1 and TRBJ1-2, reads DTAVSQTPKYLVTQMGNDKSIKCEQNLGHDTMYWYKQDSKKFLKIMFSYNNKELIINETVPNRFSPKSPDKAHLNLHINSLELGDSAVYFCASSQDSGIRTNYGYTFGSGTRLTVV.

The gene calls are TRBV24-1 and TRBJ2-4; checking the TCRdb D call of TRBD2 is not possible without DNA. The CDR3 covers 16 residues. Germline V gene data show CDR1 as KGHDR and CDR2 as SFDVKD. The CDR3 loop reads CATSDARGGTKNIQYF.

The CDR3 spells CASSSGPSETYEQYF. V is TRBV19 and J is TRBJ2-7. Germline V lookup: CDR1 LNHDA, CDR2 SQIVND (reference sequence). There are 15 residues in the CDR3. Full variable domain (remainder filled in from reference TRBV19 and TRBJ2-7): DGGITQSPKYLFRKEGQNVTLSCEQNLNHDAMYWYRQDPGQGLRLIYYSQIVNDFQKGDIAEGYSVSREKKESFPLTVTSAQKNPTAFYLCASSSGPSETYEQYFGPGTRLTVT.

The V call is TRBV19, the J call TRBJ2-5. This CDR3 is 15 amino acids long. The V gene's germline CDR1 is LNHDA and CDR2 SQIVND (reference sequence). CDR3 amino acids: CASSPTHRSWETQYF. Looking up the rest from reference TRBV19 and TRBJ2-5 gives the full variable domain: DGGITQSPKYLFRKEGQNVTLSCEQNLNHDAMYWYRQDPGQGLRLIYYSQIVNDFQKGDIAEGYSVSREKKESFPLTVTSAQKNPTAFYLCASSPTHRSWETQYFGPGTRLLVL.

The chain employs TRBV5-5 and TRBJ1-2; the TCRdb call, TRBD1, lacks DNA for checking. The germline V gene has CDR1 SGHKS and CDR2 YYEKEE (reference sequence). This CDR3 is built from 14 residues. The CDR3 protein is CASSSTGHEGGYTF.

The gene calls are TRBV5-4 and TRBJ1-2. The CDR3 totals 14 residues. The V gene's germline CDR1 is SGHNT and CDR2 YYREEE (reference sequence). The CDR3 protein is CASSLVLPGYGYTF.

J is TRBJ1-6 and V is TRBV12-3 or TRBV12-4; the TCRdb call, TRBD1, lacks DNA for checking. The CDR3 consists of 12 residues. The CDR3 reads CASRPRQGPLHF.

The CDR3 sequence: CASSLALGRNEQYF. The V and J genes are TRBV7-2 and TRBJ2-7; absent DNA, TCRdb's TRBD2 call cannot be checked. CDR1 and CDR2 (germline): SGHTA, FQGNSA. The CDR3 has 14 amino acids.

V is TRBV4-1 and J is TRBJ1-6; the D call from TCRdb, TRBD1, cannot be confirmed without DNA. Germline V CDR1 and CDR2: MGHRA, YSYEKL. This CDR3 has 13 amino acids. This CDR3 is CASSQGQASPLHF.